The 13 T cell receptor beta chains below were found in one sample sequenced in a study of blood T cell repertoires in COVID-19. Profiling relied on immunoSEQ multiplex PCR, and the TCRdb table lists in-frame clones only, not all of them. Found here are 140,000 to 150,000 clones, 87% of them singletons; the top ten hold about 5.7%. Sample: peripheral blood. These receptors all come from a man older than 75 with acute or convalescent COVID-19.

V gene TRBV7-9 combines with J gene TRBJ2-3; 11 bases agree with TRBD2. CDR3 size: 18 residues. V lost 3 bases to trimming and J lost 7 bases; unmatched junction nucleotides: 15. CDR1 is SEHNR and CDR2 is FQNEAQ in the germline V gene (reference sequence). The CDR3 spells CASSFMPGTSGFVNTQYF. Here the CDR3 DNA reads TGTGCCAGCAGCTTTATGCCTGGGACTAGCGGATTTGTGAATACGCAGTATTTT.

V gene TRBV5-1 combines with J gene TRBJ1-3; D gene ambiguous. Germline V CDR1 and CDR2: SGHRS, YFSETQ. The CDR3 sequence is 12 residues long. Trimming removed 3 bases at V and 2 bases at J, with 3 bases between. CDR3 amino acids: CASSSTGNTIYF. CDR3 in DNA: TGCGCCAGCAGCTCCACTGGAAACACCATATATTTT.

The gene calls are TRBV28 and TRBJ2-3, with 14 positions matching TRBD2. The CDR3 runs 22 residues. CDR1 is MDHEN and CDR2 is SYDVKM in the germline V gene. The V and J ends lost 4 bases and 0 bases, in that order; junction bases with no gene match: 18. The CDR3 sequence is CASSSSHPTSGRAFLSTDTQYF. The CDR3, as DNA: TGTGCCAGCAGTTCCTCACACCCGACTAGCGGGAGGGCCTTTCTTAGCACAGATACGCAGTATTTT.

V usage is TRBV27 and J usage is TRBJ2-7; 7 nucleotides line up with TRBD1. Germline V lookup: CDR1 MNHEY, CDR2 SMNVEV (reference sequence). The J segment lost 0 bases and the V segment lost 5 bases, leaving 10 bases of the junction unmatched. The CDR3 has 16 amino acids. This chain's CDR3 is CASSATGVGGSYEQYF. The CDR3 coding sequence is TGTGCCAGCAGTGCCACAGGGGTAGGAGGCTCCTACGAGCAGTACTTC.

CDR3 in DNA: TGTGCCAGCAGCGGGAGGATCTACAATGAGCAGTTCTTC. Translation gives CASSGRIYNEQFF. V gene TRBV5-5 combines with J gene TRBJ2-1, with D possibly TRBD2 on 6 matching bases. With 4 bases removed from V and 3 bases from J, the gap between germline ends came to 8 bases. Germline CDR1 and CDR2: SGHKS and YYEKEE (reference sequence). The CDR3 sequence is 13 residues long.

On this clone: Its ends do not fully match the called genes, so a read error is possible. The CDR3 DNA follows: TGTGCCAGCAGCGTAGACCCACGTGTGGGAGATGTGGCCGGGGAGCTGTTTTTT. Translation: CASSVDPRVGDVAGELFF. The V gene is TRBV11-2, the J gene TRBJ2-2, with D perhaps TRBD2 (5 bases). CDR3 size: 18 residues. Germline values: CDR1 SGHAT, CDR2 FQNNGV.

The chain joins TRBV11-1 to TRBJ2-7; TRBD1 matches 9 bases. In germline, CDR1 is SGHAT, CDR2 FQDESV (reference sequence). The CDR3 has 16 amino acids. Unmatched junction bases numbered 14, after V lost 5 bases and J lost 6 bases. Here the CDR3 reads CASSPSMGQGSLEQYF. In nucleotides, the CDR3 is TGTGCCAGCAGCCCCTCAATGGGACAGGGTTCACTCGAGCAGTACTTC.

This CDR3 reads CASSKEGQGPETQYF. In DNA form, the CDR3 reads TGTGCCAGCAGTAAAGAAGGACAGGGCCCGGAGACCCAGTACTTC. The genes are TRBV7-2 and TRBJ2-5; 8 nucleotides agree with TRBD1. The V gene's germline CDR1 is SGHTA and CDR2 FQGNSA. CDR3 length equals 15 residues. Trimming removed 6 bases from V and 5 bases from J; junction bases left unmatched: 11.

The chain is built from TRBV11-3 and TRBJ1-6, with 9 bases that match TRBD1. The CDR3 spans 15 residues. V lost 5 bases, J lost 7 bases, and 6 bases stayed unmatched. Germline V gene sequence: CDR1 SGHNT, CDR2 YENEEA. The CDR3 DNA follows: TGTGCCAGCAGCAGGGGGACAGGGTCGAATTCACCCCTCCACTTT. The encoded protein is CASSRGTGSNSPLHF.

The CDR3 sequence is CASSSGQGFATNEKLFF. The CDR3 nucleotides read TGCGCCAGCAGCTCCGGACAGGGCTTTGCAACTAATGAAAAACTGTTTTTT. The chain employs TRBV5-1 and TRBJ1-4; 8 bases agree with TRBD1. This CDR3 spans 17 amino acids. V dropped 3 bases and J dropped 0; count of bases not matched to a gene: 7. The germline V gene has CDR1 SGHRS and CDR2 YFSETQ.

This clone was found once. The chain couples TRBV5-1 to TRBJ1-2; D gene unclear. The CDR3 spans 15 residues. CDR1 and CDR2 from the germline V gene are SGHRS and YFSETQ. The germline V and J ends were trimmed by 1 base and 8 bases, with 18 bases remaining between them. The CDR3 DNA is TGCGCCAGCAGCTTGATTCCAACCTCGTCGGGGGGCTACACCTTC. The encoded protein is CASSLIPTSSGGYTF. The whole variable domain, filled in from reference TRBV5-1 and TRBJ1-2, reads KAGVTQTPRYLIKTRGQQVTLSCSPISGHRSVSWYQQTPGQGLQFLFEYFSETQRNKGNFPGRFSGRQFSNSRSEMNVSTLELGDSALYLCASSLIPTSSGGYTFGSGTRLTVV.

This sequence joins TRBV6-5 and TRBJ2-7, with TRBD1 matching 8 bases. The germline gives CDR1 MNHEY, CDR2 SVGAGI. V lost 5 bases and J lost 3; bases outside the gene matches: 3. This CDR3 comprises 13 residues. The CDR3 region is CASSQGAGYEQYF. The CDR3 region has the DNA TGTGCCAGCAGTCAGGGGGCGGGCTACGAGCAGTACTTC.

This chain connects TRBV7-8 to TRBJ1-5; D call uncertain. V was pared by 1 base and J by 9 bases, with 13 bases between. CDR3 length: 14 amino acids. The V gene's germline CDR1 is SGHVS and CDR2 FQNEAQ. CDR3 nucleotide sequence: TGTGCCAGCAGCTTAGAGGCCCACCGCGGGCCCCAGCATTTT. It translates to CASSLEAHRGPQHF.